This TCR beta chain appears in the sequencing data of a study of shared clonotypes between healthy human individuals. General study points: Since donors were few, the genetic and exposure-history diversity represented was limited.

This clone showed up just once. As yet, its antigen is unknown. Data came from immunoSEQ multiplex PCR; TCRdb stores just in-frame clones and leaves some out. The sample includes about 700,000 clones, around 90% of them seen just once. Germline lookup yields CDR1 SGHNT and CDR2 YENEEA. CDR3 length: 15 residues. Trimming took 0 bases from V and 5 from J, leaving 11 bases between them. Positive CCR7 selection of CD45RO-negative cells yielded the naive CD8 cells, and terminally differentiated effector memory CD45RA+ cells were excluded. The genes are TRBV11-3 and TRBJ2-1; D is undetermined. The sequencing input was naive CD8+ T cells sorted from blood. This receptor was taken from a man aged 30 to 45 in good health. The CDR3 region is CASSLDPGEDNEQFF. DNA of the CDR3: TGTGCCAGCAGCTTAGATCCCGGAGAAGACAATGAGCAGTTCTTC. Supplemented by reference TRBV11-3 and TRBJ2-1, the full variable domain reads EAGVVQSPRYKIIEKKQPVAFWCNPISGHNTLYWYLQNLGQGPELLIRYENEEAVDDSQLPKDRFSAERLKGVDSTLKIQPAELGDSAVYLCASSLDPGEDNEQFFGPGTRLTVL.